This TCR beta chain originates from a study of regulatory T cells in long-lasting Graves disease. This clonotype has a count of ten or more. J lost 2 bases, V lost 4 bases, and 7 bases had no gene match. Germline V gene lookup returns CDR1 SGHRS and CDR2 YFSETQ. The CDR3 covers 15 residues. The time point was: newly diagnosed GD, antithyroid drugs for less than 3 months. After RNA was extracted from PBMCs, the TCR library was made from it. In each case, Graves' disease was diagnosed per American Thyroid Association guidelines. HTBI primers from iRepertoire and Arm-PCR of CDR3 regions yielded the TCR beta libraries. TCRdb re-derived calls from the multiplex PCR reads in MiXCR, one entry per CDR3 protein. The data contain about 440,000 distinct CDR3 sequences, approximately 15% of them singletons. These data were likewise used in another study, on T cells in Graves' hyperthyroidism and ophthalmopathy.

The chain joins TRBV5-1 to TRBJ2-7, with 9 positions matching TRBD2. This TCR derives from a woman aged 25 to 39 with Graves disease. Sequenced material: peripheral blood mononuclear cells (PBMCs), taken at new diagnosis, from a patient treated with antithyroid drugs. The CDR3 loop is CASSLTSGSTYEQYF. The CDR3 coding sequence is TGCGCCAGCAGCCTCACTAGCGGGTCTACCTACGAGCAGTACTTC.